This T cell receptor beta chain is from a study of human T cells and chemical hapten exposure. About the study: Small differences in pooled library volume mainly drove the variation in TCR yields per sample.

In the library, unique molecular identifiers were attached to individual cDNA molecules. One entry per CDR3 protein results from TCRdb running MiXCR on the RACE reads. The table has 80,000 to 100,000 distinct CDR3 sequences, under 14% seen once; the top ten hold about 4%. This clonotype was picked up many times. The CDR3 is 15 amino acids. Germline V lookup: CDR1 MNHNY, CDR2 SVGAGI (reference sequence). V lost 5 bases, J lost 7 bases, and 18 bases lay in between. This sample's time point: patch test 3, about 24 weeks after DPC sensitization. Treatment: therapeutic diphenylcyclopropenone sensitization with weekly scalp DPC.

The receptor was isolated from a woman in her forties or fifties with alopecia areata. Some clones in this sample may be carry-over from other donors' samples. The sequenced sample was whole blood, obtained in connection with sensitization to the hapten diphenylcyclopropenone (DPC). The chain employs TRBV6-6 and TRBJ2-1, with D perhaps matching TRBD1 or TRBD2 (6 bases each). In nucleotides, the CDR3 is TGTGCCAGCAGTGAACAGGGACTTCTGGGGAATGAGCAGTTCTTC. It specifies CASSEQGLLGNEQFF.